One and the same sample provided the 19 T cell receptor beta chains below, sequenced in a study of Ad26.COV2.S vaccination and SARS-CoV-2 variants. Assay used: immunoSEQ multiplex PCR; TCRdb lists only in-frame clones, some missing. This table holds over 100,000 clones, around 82% found once. Sequenced material: peripheral blood, taken after recovery from COVID-19. These receptors were taken from a human donor who had recovered from COVID-19.

The chain couples TRBV5-1 to TRBJ2-2, with D possibly TRBD2 on 6 matching bases. Trimming pared 0 bases from V and 5 bases from J, leaving 11 bases between. CDR1 SGHRS and CDR2 YFSETQ come from the germline V gene. This CDR3 has 15 residues. The DNA for the CDR3 is TGCGCCAGCAGCTTGGCCTGGGGGGAGACCGGGGAGCTGTTTTTT. Amino acids: CASSLAWGETGELFF.

This clone was found a few times. The genes are TRBV15 and TRBJ1-4; maybe TRBD1 (6 bases). V lost 4 bases, J lost 5 bases, and 17 bases lay in between. The CDR3 runs 16 residues. Germline V lookup: CDR1 LNHNV, CDR2 YYDKDF (reference sequence). This chain's CDR3 is CATSKKLGQGNEKLFF. CDR3 bases: TGTGCCACCAGCAAGAAACTCGGGCAGGGGAATGAAAAACTGTTTTTT.

The V gene is TRBV5-4, the J gene TRBJ2-7; no clear D gene. CDR1 and CDR2 (germline): SGHNT, YYREEE (reference sequence). The ends were cut back, 5 bases at V and 2 bases at J, with 17 bases in the middle. This CDR3 region has 15 residues. The CDR3 protein is CASSSLSSPPYEQYF. Here the CDR3 DNA reads TGTGCCAGCAGTTCCCTATCCTCACCTCCCTACGAGCAGTACTTC.

The V call is TRBV5-1, the J call TRBJ2-3, with no clear D. CDR3 length equals 14 residues. V lost 0 bases and J 2 bases, leaving 7 bases between the germline ends. Germline CDR1 and CDR2: SGHRS and YFSETQ. CDR3 sequence: CASSLDFNTDTQYF. Written as DNA, the CDR3 is TGCGCCAGCAGCTTGGACTTCAACACAGATACGCAGTATTTT.

The chain combines TRBV19 with TRBJ1-3; D unresolved. This CDR3 comprises 15 residues. Germline V gene data show CDR1 as LNHDA and CDR2 as SQIVND (reference sequence). V lost 3 bases, J lost 0 bases, and 9 bases lay in between. CDR3 DNA sequence: TGTGCCAGTAGTATGAGGGCCAACTCTGGAAACACCATATATTTT. It encodes CASSMRANSGNTIYF. The full variable domain, with the rest looked up from reference TRBV19 and TRBJ1-3, is DGGITQSPKYLFRKEGQNVTLSCEQNLNHDAMYWYRQDPGQGLRLIYYSQIVNDFQKGDIAEGYSVSREKKESFPLTVTSAQKNPTAFYLCASSMRANSGNTIYFGEGSWLTVV.

The genes are TRBV5-4 and TRBJ2-7, with D unclear. The germline gives CDR1 SGHNT, CDR2 YYREEE (reference sequence). This CDR3 region has 14 residues. V lost 0 bases and J 1 base, leaving 8 bases between the germline ends. In DNA, the CDR3 is TGTGCCAGCAGCTTGGATGGGGAATCCTACGAGCAGTACTTC. It translates to CASSLDGESYEQYF.

The chain links TRBV11-2 to TRBJ2-1; 8 bases map to TRBD2. This CDR3 is 15 amino acids long. The V gene's germline CDR1 is SGHAT and CDR2 FQNNGV. V shed 7 bases, J shed 10 bases, and the junction held 15 bases outside the gene matches. The DNA for the CDR3 is TGTGCCAGCAAGCGTGGAGCGGGGGTCCGGGGGGAGCAGTTCTTC. It codes for CASKRGAGVRGEQFF. The full variable domain, completed using reference TRBV11-2 and TRBJ2-1, is EAGVAQSPRYKIIEKRQSVAFWCNPISGHATLYWYQQILGQGPKLLIQFQNNGVVDDSQLPKDRFSAERLKGVDSTLKIQPAKLEDSAVYLCASKRGAGVRGEQFFGPGTRLTVL.

The rearrangement links TRBV7-2 to TRBJ2-2; D may be TRBD1 (6 bases). CDR3 size: 15 residues. The germline V gene has CDR1 SGHTA and CDR2 FQGNSA. The V end was cut by 1 base, the J end by 5 bases, with 11 bases between. As DNA, the CDR3 is TGTGCCAGCAGCTTAGGGCTGGGGGCAACCGGGGAGCTGTTTTTT. This translates into CASSLGLGATGELFF.

This clone was picked up one time. This sequence joins TRBV5-4 and TRBJ1-2, with TRBD1 as a possible D gene (5 bases). The CDR3 runs 17 residues. Germline V gene lookup returns CDR1 SGHNT and CDR2 YYREEE (reference sequence). Trimming left V 0 bases short and J 6 bases short, with 21 bases between. CDR3 bases: TGTGCCAGCAGCTTGGAGGGAAGAGCAGGGCCATCGGATGGCTACACCTTC. Its translation: CASSLEGRAGPSDGYTF. The complete variable domain, with remaining parts taken from reference TRBV5-4 and TRBJ1-2, reads ETGVTQSPTHLIKTRGQQVTLRCSSQSGHNTVSWYQQALGQGPQFIFQYYREEENGRGNFPPRFSGLQFPNYSSELNVNALELDDSALYLCASSLEGRAGPSDGYTFGSGTRLTVV.

This chain joins TRBV2 and TRBJ2-7, with a weak D call TRBD1 (6 bases). CDR1 is SNHLY, CDR2 FYNNEI, per germline. The CDR3 spans 14 residues. V lost 4 bases to trimming and J lost 11 bases, with 21 bases between them. The DNA of the CDR3 is TGTGCCAGCAGTGGGGGGACGGACAGCCTCGTGGAGTACTTC. The encoded protein is CASSGGTDSLVEYF.

The chain employs TRBV3-1 (or the pseudogene TRBV3-2) and TRBJ2-7; tentatively, D is TRBD1 (6 bases). The V and J ends lost 3 bases and 7 bases respectively, with 13 bases between them. The CDR3 extends over 13 amino acids. Germline CDR1 is LGHDT and CDR2 is YNNKEL (reference sequence). The CDR3 spells CASSHRGRREQYF. The DNA of the CDR3 is TGTGCCAGCAGCCACAGGGGCAGACGAGAGCAGTACTTC.

The DNA of the CDR3 is TGTGCCAGCAGCCAGGGATCTGGAAACACCATATATTTT. This encodes CASSQGSGNTIYF. The V and J genes are TRBV9 and TRBJ1-3; D is perhaps TRBD1 (5 bases). CDR1 SGDLS and CDR2 YYNGEE come from the germline V gene. There are 13 residues in the CDR3. V lost 4 bases to trimming and J lost 1 base, with 6 bases between them.

V usage is TRBV30 and J usage is TRBJ1-3, with D maybe TRBD1 (5 bases). V shed 4 bases and J shed 6 bases, with 25 bases lying between them. This CDR3 comprises 17 residues. Germline V gene data show CDR1 as GTSNPN and CDR2 as SVGIG (reference sequence). This chain's CDR3 is CAWILPGTGKALNTIYF. In DNA, the CDR3 is TGTGCCTGGATCCTACCCGGGACGGGGAAGGCTTTAAACACCATATATTTT.

The rearrangement links TRBV5-1 to TRBJ2-3; 7 bases line up with TRBD2. J lost 0 bases, V lost 4 bases, and 2 bases had no gene match. The CDR3 runs 14 residues. CDR1 SGHRS and CDR2 YFSETQ come from the germline V gene. CDR3 amino acids: CASSGGGSTDTQYF. In nucleotides, the CDR3 is TGCGCCAGCAGCGGCGGGGGAAGCACAGATACGCAGTATTTT. The full variable domain, with the rest looked up from reference TRBV5-1 and TRBJ2-3, is KAGVTQTPRYLIKTRGQQVTLSCSPISGHRSVSWYQQTPGQGLQFLFEYFSETQRNKGNFPGRFSGRQFSNSRSEMNVSTLELGDSALYLCASSGGGSTDTQYFGPGTRLTVL.

This clone was seen only once. This chain uses TRBV29-1 with TRBJ1-2; 8 positions match TRBD1. This CDR3 has 14 amino acids. Germline loops: CDR1 SQVTM, CDR2 ANQGSEA. V dropped 4 bases and J dropped 4; count of bases not matched to a gene: 8. CDR3 residues: CSVGSAGQVYGYTF. The CDR3 DNA sequence: TGCAGCGTTGGGTCCGCGGGACAGGTCTATGGCTACACCTTC.

V gene TRBV4-3 combines with J gene TRBJ1-5, with D maybe TRBD1 (6 bases). V lost 2 bases and J 6 bases, leaving 17 bases between the germline ends. CDR1 is LGHNA and CDR2 is YSLEER in the germline V gene. The CDR3 consists of 16 residues. CDR3 nucleotides: TGCGCCAGCAGCCAACCCCAACAGGGAGGAACTCAGCCCCAGCATTTT. Its protein is CASSQPQQGGTQPQHF.

This sequence joins TRBV7-2 and TRBJ2-7, with 8 bases that match TRBD1. Unmatched junction bases numbered 5, after V lost 6 bases and J lost 1 base. Germline assignment: CDR1 SGHTA and CDR2 FQGNSA. This CDR3 is built from 14 residues. CDR3 amino acids: CASRDRVNSYEQYF. CDR3 sequence (DNA): TGTGCCAGCAGGGACAGGGTCAATTCCTACGAGCAGTACTTC.

This clone was seen once. CDR3: CASSTEGDNEQFF. The CDR3 region has the DNA TGTGCCAGTAGTACCGAAGGAGACAATGAGCAGTTCTTC. The chain employs TRBV19 and TRBJ2-1; D gene uncertain. V lost 4 bases and J 5 bases, leaving 9 bases between the germline ends. Per the germline V gene, CDR1 is LNHDA and CDR2 is SQIVND (reference sequence). There are 13 residues in the CDR3.

This chain connects TRBV5-1 to TRBJ2-5; D remains unclear. CDR1 is SGHRS, CDR2 YFSETQ, per germline. The ends were cut back, 4 bases at V and 2 bases at J, with 3 bases in the middle. This CDR3 has 11 residues. The CDR3 nucleotides read TGCGCCAGCAGCGCACAAGAGACCCAGTACTTC. This encodes CASSAQETQYF. The full variable domain, rest sourced from reference TRBV5-1 and TRBJ2-5, is KAGVTQTPRYLIKTRGQQVTLSCSPISGHRSVSWYQQTPGQGLQFLFEYFSETQRNKGNFPGRFSGRQFSNSRSEMNVSTLELGDSALYLCASSAQETQYFGPGTRLLVL.